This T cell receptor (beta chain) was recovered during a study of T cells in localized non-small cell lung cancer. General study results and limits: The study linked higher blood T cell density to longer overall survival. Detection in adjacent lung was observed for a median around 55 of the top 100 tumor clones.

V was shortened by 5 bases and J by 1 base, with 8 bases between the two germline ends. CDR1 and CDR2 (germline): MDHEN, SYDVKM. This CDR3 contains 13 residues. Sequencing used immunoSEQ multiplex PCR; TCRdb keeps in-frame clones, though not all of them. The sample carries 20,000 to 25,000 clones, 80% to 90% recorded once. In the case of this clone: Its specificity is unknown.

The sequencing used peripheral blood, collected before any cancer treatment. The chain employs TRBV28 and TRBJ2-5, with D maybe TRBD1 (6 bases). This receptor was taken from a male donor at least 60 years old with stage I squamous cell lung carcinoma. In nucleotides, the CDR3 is TGTGCCAGCAGTGAGGGGGTCCAAGAGACCCAGTACTTC. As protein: CASSEGVQETQYF. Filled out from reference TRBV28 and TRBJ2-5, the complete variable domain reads DVKVTQSSRYLVKRTGEKVFLECVQDMDHENMFWYRQDPGLGLRLIYFSYDVKMKEKGDIPEGYSVSREKKERFSLILESASTNQTSMYLCASSEGVQETQYFGPGTRLLVL.